This is a list of T cell receptor beta chains from one sample in a study of blood T cell repertoires in COVID-19. Method: immunoSEQ multiplex PCR; TCRdb's copy keeps in-frame clones and lacks some. The sample consists of under 150,000 clones, about 87% of them appearing once. The source material was peripheral blood. These TCRs come from a man in his forties or fifties with active COVID-19. Each CDR3 is given with its conserved first and last residue. The D gene is left open where the match is weak. Size tells how often a clone was seen (once, few, many) or the class of an expanded clone, and some rows leave it out.

abundance: .; d_gene: TRBD2; j_gene: TRBJ2-5; v_gene: TRBV20-1; CDR3aa: CSASRAGGPETQYF; CDR3nt: TGCAGTGCTAGTCGGGCGGGGGGGCCCGAGACCCAGTACTTC
abundance: .; d_gene: .; j_gene: TRBJ1-1; v_gene: TRBV27; CDR3aa: CASSLTHGNTEAFF; CDR3nt: TGTGCCAGCAGTTTAACCCACGGGAACACTGAAGCTTTCTTT
abundance: .; d_gene: .; j_gene: TRBJ2-5; v_gene: TRBV2; CDR3aa: CASEREQGWETQYF; CDR3nt: TGTGCCAGCGAGAGAGAACAGGGATGGGAGACCCAGTACTTC
abundance: .; d_gene: .; j_gene: TRBJ2-1; v_gene: TRBV3-1/TRBV3-2; CDR3aa: CASSQGAADYNEQFF; CDR3nt: TGTGCCAGCAGCCAAGGGGCAGCAGATTACAATGAGCAGTTCTTC
abundance: once; d_gene: TRBD1; j_gene: TRBJ2-2; v_gene: TRBV24-1; CDR3aa: CATSDPRTGNTGELFF; CDR3nt: TGTGCCACCAGTGACCCAAGGACAGGAAACACCGGGGAGCTGTTTTTT
abundance: .; d_gene: TRBD1; j_gene: TRBJ2-2; v_gene: TRBV7-9; CDR3aa: CASSNTGTGGTGELFF; CDR3nt: TGTGCCAGCAGCAATACCGGGACAGGCGGCACCGGGGAGCTGTTTTTT
abundance: .; d_gene: TRBD1; j_gene: TRBJ2-2; v_gene: TRBV2; CDR3aa: CASIEQGVVSGELFF; CDR3nt: TGTGCCAGCATCGAACAGGGGGTCGTTTCCGGGGAGCTGTTTTTT
abundance: .; d_gene: TRBD1; j_gene: TRBJ1-6; v_gene: TRBV7-2; CDR3aa: CASSSWGTGVNNSPLHF; CDR3nt: TGTGCCAGCAGCTCCTGGGGGACAGGGGTAAATAATTCACCCCTCCACTTT
abundance: .; d_gene: .; j_gene: TRBJ2-7; v_gene: TRBV7-8; CDR3aa: CASSLVQGDKTYSYEQYF; CDR3nt: TGTGCCAGCAGCTTAGTTCAGGGTGACAAGACCTACTCCTACGAGCAGTACTTC
abundance: .; d_gene: .; j_gene: TRBJ1-2; v_gene: TRBV10-3; CDR3aa: CAISESESYTF; CDR3nt: TGTGCCATCAGTGAGTCGGAGAGCTACACCTTC
abundance: .; d_gene: TRBD2; j_gene: TRBJ2-7; v_gene: TRBV4-1; CDR3aa: CASSQSQRGGTYEQYF; CDR3nt: TGCGCCAGCAGCCAATCCCAGCGGGGGGGAACCTACGAGCAGTACTTC
abundance: .; d_gene: .; j_gene: TRBJ2-1; v_gene: TRBV3-1/TRBV3-2; CDR3aa: CASSVTRSSYNEQFF; CDR3nt: TGTGCCAGCAGCGTAACTAGGAGCTCCTACAATGAGCAGTTCTTC
abundance: .; d_gene: .; j_gene: TRBJ1-2; v_gene: TRBV27; CDR3aa: CATRTVANYGYTF; CDR3nt: TGTGCCACTCGGACAGTGGCTAACTATGGCTACACCTTC
abundance: .; d_gene: TRBD2; j_gene: TRBJ2-1; v_gene: TRBV30; CDR3aa: CAWSGGAIEQFF; CDR3nt: TGTGCCTGGAGCGGGGGGGCTATTGAGCAGTTCTTC
abundance: .; d_gene: TRBD1; j_gene: TRBJ1-4; v_gene: TRBV13; CDR3aa: CASSGGQQPQAEEKLFF; CDR3nt: TGTGCCAGCAGCGGGGGACAGCAACCTCAAGCAGAGGAAAAACTGTTTTTT
abundance: .; d_gene: .; j_gene: TRBJ1-2; v_gene: TRBV2; CDR3aa: CASTLTGYGYTF; CDR3nt: TGTGCCAGCACCCTCACAGGGTATGGCTACACCTTC
abundance: .; d_gene: .; j_gene: TRBJ2-3; v_gene: TRBV6-5; CDR3aa: CASSPGNTQYF; CDR3nt: TGTGCCAGCAGTCCCGGGAATACGCAGTATTTT
abundance: .; d_gene: TRBD2; j_gene: TRBJ2-2; v_gene: TRBV7-2; CDR3aa: CASSPKMRGGRFPGELFF; CDR3nt: TGTGCCAGCAGCCCAAAAATGCGCGGGGGGCGATTTCCCGGGGAGCTGTTTTTT
abundance: .; d_gene: TRBD2; j_gene: TRBJ2-1; v_gene: TRBV7-3; CDR3aa: CASSSRLAEINEQFF; CDR3nt: TGTGCCAGCAGCTCTCGACTAGCGGAGATCAATGAGCAGTTCTTC
abundance: .; d_gene: TRBD2; j_gene: TRBJ2-5; v_gene: TRBV2; CDR3aa: CASSARTSGGGPGKTQYF; CDR3nt: TGTGCCAGCAGTGCCAGGACTAGCGGGGGGGGTCCCGGGAAGACCCAGTACTTC
abundance: .; d_gene: .; j_gene: TRBJ1-1; v_gene: TRBV11-2; CDR3aa: CASSSGEAAFF; CDR3nt: TGTGCCAGCAGCTCAGGGGAAGCAGCTTTCTTT
abundance: .; d_gene: .; j_gene: TRBJ1-1; v_gene: TRBV6-5; CDR3aa: CASSRAGRETEAFF; CDR3nt: TGTGCCAGCAGTCGGGCGGGCCGCGAGACTGAAGCTTTCTTT
abundance: .; d_gene: TRBD1; j_gene: TRBJ1-6; v_gene: TRBV11-2; CDR3aa: CASSPRQGLNSPLHF; CDR3nt: TGTGCCAGCAGCCCCCGACAGGGTCTGAATTCACCCCTCCACTTT
abundance: .; d_gene: TRBD1; j_gene: TRBJ1-1; v_gene: TRBV29-1; CDR3aa: CSVVPGMIHRGRGTEAFF; CDR3nt: TGCAGCGTTGTACCCGGTATGATCCACAGGGGCCGTGGTACTGAAGCTTTCTTT
abundance: .; d_gene: .; j_gene: TRBJ2-1; v_gene: TRBV3-1/TRBV3-2; CDR3aa: CASSQGLGEQFF; CDR3nt: TGTGCCAGCAGCCAAGGACTAGGTGAGCAGTTCTTC
abundance: few; d_gene: TRBD2; j_gene: TRBJ2-1; v_gene: TRBV29-1; CDR3aa: CSVRGRLADYNEQFF; CDR3nt: TGCAGCGTTCGGGGCCGACTAGCGGACTACAATGAGCAGTTCTTC
abundance: .; d_gene: .; j_gene: TRBJ1-2; v_gene: TRBV20-1; CDR3aa: CSASVTESSNYGYTF; CDR3nt: TGCAGTGCTAGTGTAACAGAAAGTTCCAACTATGGCTACACCTTC
abundance: .; d_gene: .; j_gene: TRBJ1-6; v_gene: TRBV18; CDR3aa: CASSPPGPNSPLHF; CDR3nt: TGTGCCAGCTCACCCCCGGGTCCTAATTCACCCCTCCACTTT
abundance: once; d_gene: .; j_gene: TRBJ2-5; v_gene: TRBV4-1; CDR3aa: CASSQVRPQRETQYF; CDR3nt: TGCGCCAGCAGCCAAGTCAGACCCCAGAGGGAGACCCAGTACTTC
abundance: .; d_gene: .; j_gene: TRBJ1-1; v_gene: TRBV7-9; CDR3aa: CASSTTQQVEAFF; CDR3nt: TGTGCCAGCAGCACTACCCAACAGGTAGAAGCTTTCTTT
abundance: .; d_gene: .; j_gene: TRBJ2-5; v_gene: TRBV7-8; CDR3aa: CASSSNGEFQETQYF; CDR3nt: TGTGCCAGCAGCTCTAATGGGGAGTTCCAAGAGACCCAGTACTTC
abundance: .; d_gene: TRBD2; j_gene: TRBJ2-3; v_gene: TRBV18; CDR3aa: CASSPQLAGADTQYF; CDR3nt: TGTGCCAGCTCACCACAACTAGCGGGGGCAGATACGCAGTATTTT
abundance: .; d_gene: .; j_gene: TRBJ1-4; v_gene: TRBV29-1; CDR3aa: CSVGGRANEKLFF; CDR3nt: TGCAGCGTTGGGGGCAGAGCTAATGAAAAACTGTTTTTT
abundance: .; d_gene: TRBD1; j_gene: TRBJ1-2; v_gene: TRBV15; CDR3aa: CATSTHGTGGGGYTF; CDR3nt: TGTGCCACCAGCACACATGGGACAGGGGGTGGTGGCTACACCTTC
abundance: .; d_gene: .; j_gene: TRBJ2-3; v_gene: TRBV5-1; CDR3aa: CASSLGTGRDTDTQYF; CDR3nt: TGCGCCAGCAGCTTGGGAACAGGGAGGGACACAGATACGCAGTATTTT
abundance: .; d_gene: TRBD2; j_gene: TRBJ2-3; v_gene: TRBV9; CDR3aa: CASSEYLAGTDTQYF; CDR3nt: TGTGCCAGCAGTGAATACCTAGCGGGCACAGATACGCAGTATTTT
abundance: once; d_gene: TRBD2; j_gene: TRBJ2-1; v_gene: TRBV6-5; CDR3aa: CASSPPERGDEQFF; CDR3nt: TGTGCCAGCAGCCCCCCGGAGCGGGGGGATGAGCAGTTCTTC
abundance: .; d_gene: .; j_gene: TRBJ2-3; v_gene: TRBV9; CDR3aa: CASSVVEGGGPRTQYF; CDR3nt: TGTGCCAGCAGCGTAGTAGAAGGTGGAGGGCCGCGTACGCAGTATTTT
abundance: .; d_gene: .; j_gene: TRBJ2-2; v_gene: TRBV30; CDR3aa: CAWRTMIGELFF; CDR3nt: TGTGCCTGGAGGACTATGATAGGGGAGCTGTTTTTT
abundance: .; d_gene: TRBD1; j_gene: TRBJ2-1; v_gene: TRBV2; CDR3aa: CASRGQGIDSEQFF; CDR3nt: TGTGCCAGCAGGGGACAGGGTATTGACAGTGAGCAGTTCTTC